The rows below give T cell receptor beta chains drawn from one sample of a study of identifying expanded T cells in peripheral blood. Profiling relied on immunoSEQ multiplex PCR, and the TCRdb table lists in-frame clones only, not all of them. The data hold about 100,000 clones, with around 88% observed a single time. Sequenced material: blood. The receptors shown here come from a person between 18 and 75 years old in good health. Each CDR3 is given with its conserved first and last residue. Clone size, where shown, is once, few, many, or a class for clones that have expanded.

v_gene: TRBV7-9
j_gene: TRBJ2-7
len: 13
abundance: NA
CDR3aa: CASSLGGVSEQYF

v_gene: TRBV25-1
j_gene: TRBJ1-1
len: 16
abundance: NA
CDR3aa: CASSDRTPPLGEGAFF

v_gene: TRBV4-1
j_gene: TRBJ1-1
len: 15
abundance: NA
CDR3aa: CASSPLGLSNTEAFF

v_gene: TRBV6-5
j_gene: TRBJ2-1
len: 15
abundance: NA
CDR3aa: CASSYELHPTDEQFF

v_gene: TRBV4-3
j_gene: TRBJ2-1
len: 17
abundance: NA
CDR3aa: CASSPRTSGVLGDEQFF

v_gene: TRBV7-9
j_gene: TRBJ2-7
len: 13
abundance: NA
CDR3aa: CASSSGVSYEQYF

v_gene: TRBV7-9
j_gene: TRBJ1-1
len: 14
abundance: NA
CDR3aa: CASSLGHSNTEAFF

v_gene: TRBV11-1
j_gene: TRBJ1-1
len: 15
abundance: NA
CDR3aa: CASTPTGGIFAEAFF

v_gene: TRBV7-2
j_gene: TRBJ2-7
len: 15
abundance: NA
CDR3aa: CASSSHRAQRLEQYF

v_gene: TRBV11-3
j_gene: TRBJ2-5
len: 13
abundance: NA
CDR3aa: CASSWGAEETQYF

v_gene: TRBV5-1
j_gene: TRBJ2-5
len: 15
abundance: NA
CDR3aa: CASSLGLAEKETQYF

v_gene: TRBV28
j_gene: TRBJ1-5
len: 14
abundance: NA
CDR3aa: CASSRFYSNQPQHF

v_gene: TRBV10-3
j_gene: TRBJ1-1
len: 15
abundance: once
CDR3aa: CAISGERGTAIEAFF

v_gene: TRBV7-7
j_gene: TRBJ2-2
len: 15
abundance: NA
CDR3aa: CASSPIAGYTGELFF

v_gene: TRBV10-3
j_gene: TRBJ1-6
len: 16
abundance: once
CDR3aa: CAISRDREVYNSPLHF

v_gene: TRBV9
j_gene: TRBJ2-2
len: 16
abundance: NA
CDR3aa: CASSGIRDRNTGELFF

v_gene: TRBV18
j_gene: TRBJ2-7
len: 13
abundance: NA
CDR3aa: CASSMDSGYEQYF

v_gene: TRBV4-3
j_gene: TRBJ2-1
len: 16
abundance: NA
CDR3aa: CASSQGTSGGWNEQFF

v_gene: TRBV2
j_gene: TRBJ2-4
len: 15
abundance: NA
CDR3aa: CASSVLRTAKNIQYF

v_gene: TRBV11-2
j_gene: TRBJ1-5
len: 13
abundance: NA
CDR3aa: CASSFSSNQPQHF

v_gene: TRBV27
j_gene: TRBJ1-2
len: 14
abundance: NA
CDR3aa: CASSLSPELRGYTF

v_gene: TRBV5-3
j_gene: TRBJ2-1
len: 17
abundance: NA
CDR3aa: CARSRPGDRGSYNEQFF